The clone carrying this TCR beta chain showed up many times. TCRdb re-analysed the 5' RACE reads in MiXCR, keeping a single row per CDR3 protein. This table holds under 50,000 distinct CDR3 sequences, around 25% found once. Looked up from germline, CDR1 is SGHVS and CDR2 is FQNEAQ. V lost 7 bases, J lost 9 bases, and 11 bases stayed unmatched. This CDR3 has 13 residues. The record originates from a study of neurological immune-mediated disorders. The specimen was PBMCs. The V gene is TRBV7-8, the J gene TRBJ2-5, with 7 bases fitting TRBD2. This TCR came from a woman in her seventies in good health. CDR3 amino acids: CASTPGGGSAQYF. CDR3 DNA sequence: TGTGCCAGCACCCCTGGGGGGGGGTCGGCCCAGTACTTC.